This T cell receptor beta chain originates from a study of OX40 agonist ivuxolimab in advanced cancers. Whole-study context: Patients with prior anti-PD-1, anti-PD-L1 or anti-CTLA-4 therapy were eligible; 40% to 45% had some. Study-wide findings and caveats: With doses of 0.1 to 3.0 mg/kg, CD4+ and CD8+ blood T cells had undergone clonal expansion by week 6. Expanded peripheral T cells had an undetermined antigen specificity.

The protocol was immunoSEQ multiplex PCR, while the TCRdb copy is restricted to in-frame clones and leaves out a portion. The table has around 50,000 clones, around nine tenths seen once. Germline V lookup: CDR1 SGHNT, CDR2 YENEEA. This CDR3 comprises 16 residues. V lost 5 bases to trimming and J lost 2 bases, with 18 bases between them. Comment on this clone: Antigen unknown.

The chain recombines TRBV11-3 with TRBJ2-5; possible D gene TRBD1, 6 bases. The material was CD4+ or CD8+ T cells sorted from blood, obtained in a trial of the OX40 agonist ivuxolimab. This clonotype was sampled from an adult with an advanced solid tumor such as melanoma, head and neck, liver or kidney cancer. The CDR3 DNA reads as TGTGCCAGCAGCATCAGAGACAGAGGGGGTCAAGAGACCCAGTACTTC. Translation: CASSIRDRGGQETQYF.